This T cell receptor (beta chain) was obtained from a study of shared clonotypes between healthy human individuals (dated by TCRdb to the early 2020s). Turning to the overall study: A few men and two women, aged 18 to 49 years, made up the cohort. For each donor, CD4 naive and CD4 memory were each given three plates, CD8 naive was given two plates, and CD8 memory was given one plate. Blood TCR repertoires of about five healthy adults were deeply sequenced to estimate repertoire size and the extent of clonotype sharing between individuals. To increase sequencing depth and limit assay-specific biases, TCR repertoire library preparation and sequencing were carried out by different laboratories using diverse techniques. Between about 0.8 and 9 billion PBMCs per donor were obtained by leukapheresis. Broader findings and caveats from the paper: Only blood was sampled, and tissue TCR repertoires likely differ from those in blood. Based on pairwise subsampling, the degree of clonotype sharing among donors was expected to be affected by sequencing depth. The small number of donors limited the genetic and exposure-history diversity represented. When a few donors were compared, the shared fraction of clonotypes was about 5.5% for naive CD4, 3.5% to 4% for naive CD8, 2.3% for memory CD4, and less than 0.45% for memory CD8. Higher generation probabilities were observed for clonotypes shared by all four sorted-subset donors than for non-shared clonotypes. Estimated clonotype richness was generally larger for naive than for memory subsets. Rarefaction of sorted-subset datasets indicated incomplete sequencing despite the large sequencing depth.

This clone showed up just once. Its cognate antigen has yet to be identified. Qualities for individual bases were not recorded, and no much larger clone is one base off. Donors were healthy HIV-negative adults with no recently reported acute infections or vaccinations. Every donor was a Caucasian adult residing in Nashville, Tennessee, USA. CD8 memory samples consisted of magnetically selected CD45RO+ cells combined with CCR7-negative CD45RA+ effector memory (TemRA) cells. After blood collection by leukapheresis, PBMCs were isolated using Ficoll-Histopaque density gradient centrifugation and then cryopreserved in the vapor phase of liquid nitrogen. Analytical flow cytometry was used to check the purity and quantity of every magnetically sorted T cell population. Each sorted fraction had its genomic DNA isolated and then quantified by UV absorbance on a Nanodrop 2000c. TCR CDR3 regions were amplified from genomic DNA by multiplex PCR using the deep immunoSEQ assay. Genomic DNA extracted from each cell subset was distributed evenly over all wells of several immunoSEQ 96-well plates, and each plate served as one replicate. Each replicate PCR for sorted subsets received roughly 0.2 ug genomic DNA, equal to about 30,000 T cell genomes. Purified libraries were quantified with a Qubit 3.0 fluorometer, sized on a Bioanalyzer 2100, and re-quantified with the KAPA Library Quantification kit. Each immunoSEQ 96-well plate was sequenced on its own single-read 150-cycle Illumina NextSeq 550 flow cell. On the study's bioinformatics: Because the immunoSEQ output included only junctional sequences and no quality scores, the filtering could not be the same as the filtering used for full-length reads. Sequences were annotated with PyIR, a Python wrapper for IgBLAST v1.9, using IMGT germline references to assign V/J genes and CDR3. Any read was removed if the V/J assignment was weak (E-value above 1e-6), the CDR3 was missing, or the read contained stop codons, out-of-frame junctions, or ambiguous translated residues. A V3J clonotype was defined by an identical inferred V gene, J gene, and CDR3 amino acid sequence. Percentage overlap between repertoires was computed as shared unique clonotypes divided by the size of the smaller repertoire. RTK rarefaction, the Chao1 estimator, and Recon v2.1 estimates of unobserved clonotypes were used to assess repertoire richness. For all TCRbeta clonotypes obtained by the gDNA method from a few donors, generation probabilities were computed with OLGA. TCRdb obtained this table from immuneACCESS and retained in-frame rearrangements with V and J assigned. These tables miss some clones; where compared with another copy, unresolved V genes account for less than half of the shortfall, and the remainder is unexplained. That table is the source of V, J and clone size, and D and trimming were worked out from the DNA. Recorded for this sample are fewer than 350,000 clones; 87% of them occurred a single time. The ten largest clones capture about a sixth of the sample.

This TCR came from a man between 18 and 35 years old in good health. The sample taken for sequencing was memory CD8+ T cells sorted from blood. Reading the label with the study, this specimen's cell subset or site is: CD45RO+ cells pooled with CCR7-negative TemRA cells.

CDR3 loop: CASRPGQGAFEPTDTQYF. The sequenced DNA is TGTGCCAGCAGACCGGGACAGGGGGCTTTCGAGCCCACAGATACGCAGTATTTT. In this chain, TRBV2 is recombined with TRBJ2-3, and TRBD1 aligns with 12 junction nucleotides. Clipping removes 6 bases from V and 2 bases from J, with 12 as the unmatched junction base count. The germline V gene yields SNHLY for CDR1 and FYNNEI for CDR2. The CDR3 sequence holds 18 residues, the cysteine and phenylalanine included. The sequence is cut down to CDR3 DNA, 54 bases in frame from base 1. The CDR3, completed at both ends by the reference TRBV2 and TRBJ2-3 genes, gives the full variable domain EPEVTQTPSHQVTQMGQEVILRCVPISNHLYFYWYRQILGQKVEFLVSFYNNEISEKSEIFDDQFSVERPDGSNFTLKIRSTKLEDSAMYFCASRPGQGAFEPTDTQYFGPGTRLTVL.